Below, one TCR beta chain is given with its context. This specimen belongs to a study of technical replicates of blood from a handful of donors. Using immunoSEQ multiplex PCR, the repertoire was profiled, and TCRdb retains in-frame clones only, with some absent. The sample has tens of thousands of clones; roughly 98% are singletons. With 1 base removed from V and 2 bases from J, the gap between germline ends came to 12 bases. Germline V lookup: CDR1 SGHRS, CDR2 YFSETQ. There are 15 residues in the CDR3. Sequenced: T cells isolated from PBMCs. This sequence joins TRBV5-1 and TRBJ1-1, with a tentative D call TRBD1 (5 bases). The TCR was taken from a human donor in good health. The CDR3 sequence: CASSLWGGPNTEAFF. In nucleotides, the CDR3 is TGCGCCAGCAGCTTGTGGGGGGGACCAAACACTGAAGCTTTCTTT.